The sequence of this TCR beta chain was determined in a study of T cell responses to AZD1222 COVID-19 vaccine. Germline V gene lookup returns CDR1 SQVTM and CDR2 ANQGSEA. V was trimmed by 3 bases and J by 3 bases, leaving 11 bases between them. The CDR3 has 13 amino acids. The data were produced by immunoSEQ multiplex PCR, yet TCRdb's version contains in-frame clones alone and is incomplete. The sample shows around 75,000 clones, 70% to 90% of them seen only once. The source of this sequence is an adult who received the MenACWY meningococcal vaccine as a control. The sequences come from peripheral blood, collected 28 days after the second dose of the MenACWY control vaccine. The chain couples TRBV29-1 to TRBJ1-1; no definite D call. The CDR3 region has the DNA TGCAGCGTTGACTCGGGCGGGGACACTGAAGCTTTCTTT. Its translation: CSVDSGGDTEAFF.